One sample yielded the 25 T cell receptor beta chains listed below, sequenced in a study of cytomegalovirus exposure and HLA in healthy donors. The PCR ran on 60 Vbeta and 13 Jbeta primers. The protocol was immunoSEQ multiplex PCR, while the TCRdb copy is restricted to in-frame clones and leaves out a portion. This table has 120,000 or so clones, under 12% appearing once. The sequenced sample consisted of PBMCs. These receptors all stem from a woman under 30 in good health and CMV-seropositive.

This clone has a handful of counts. The chain couples TRBV4-1 to TRBJ1-1; no definite D call. Germline lookup yields CDR1 MGHRA and CDR2 YSYEKL. Between the trimmed V and J ends, which lost 0 bases and 1 base, there was a span of 15 bases. This CDR3 comprises 17 residues. CDR3 DNA: TGCGCCAGCAGCCAAGAGAGCCTCAAATCGTGGAACACTGAAGCTTTCTTT. Residues: CASSQESLKSWNTEAFF.

This clone has a handful of counts. The chain uses TRBV28 and TRBJ2-2, with 9 bases fitting TRBD2. This CDR3 region has 18 residues. The V segment lost 1 base and the J segment 0 bases; nucleotides outside the gene matches: 6. Germline loops: CDR1 MDHEN, CDR2 SYDVKM. The CDR3 loop is CASSLFSGLAANTGELFF. The DNA for the CDR3 is TGTGCCAGCAGTTTATTCTCGGGACTAGCCGCGAACACCGGGGAGCTGTTTTTT.

This clone has a handful of counts. The V call is TRBV19, the J call TRBJ2-1; TRBD2 might be the D (7 bases). Germline CDR1 LNHDA, CDR2 SQIVND (reference sequence). V was trimmed by 3 bases and J by 0 bases, leaving 21 bases between them. The CDR3 runs to 19 residues. CDR3 in amino acids: CASSIIAWGGLNSYNEQFF. CDR3 nucleotide sequence: TGTGCCAGTAGTATTATCGCTTGGGGGGGCCTGAACTCCTACAATGAGCAGTTCTTC.

The gene calls are TRBV5-1 and TRBJ2-3, with TRBD1 as a possible D gene (5 bases). Germline CDR1 is SGHRS and CDR2 is YFSETQ. The CDR3 has 15 amino acids. Deletions cut 6 bases from V and 5 bases from J, with 19 bases between. The DNA of the CDR3 is TGCGCCAGCATGGTGGCGGACATACGAAGAGATACGCAGTATTTT. Protein product: CASMVADIRRDTQYF.

This clone was picked up a small number of times. The chain links TRBV6-4 to TRBJ1-2; D unresolved. Germline CDR1 reads MRHNA; CDR2 reads SNTAGT. Trimming removed 3 bases from V and 3 bases from J, with 5 bases in between. The CDR3 totals 12 residues. DNA for the CDR3: TGTGCCAGCAGTGATCCAGACTATGGCTACACCTTC. Its translation is CASSDPDYGYTF.

In its sample, this clone was seen a few times. The chain has TRBV4-1 and TRBJ2-1; 7 bases match TRBD2. Germline V lookup: CDR1 MGHRA, CDR2 YSYEKL. The V and J ends lost 5 bases and 9 bases, in that order; junction bases with no gene match: 10. The CDR3 totals 14 residues. The CDR3 protein is CASSASGIAGEQFF. The CDR3 DNA sequence: TGCGCCAGCAGCGCGAGCGGGATAGCTGGTGAGCAGTTCTTC.

The chain carries TRBV7-6 and TRBJ2-3, with 11 bases matching TRBD2. Germline trimming cut 5 bases from V and 4 bases from J; bases unmatched to any gene: 14. The germline V gene encodes CDR1 SGHVS and CDR2 FNYEAQ. This CDR3 spans 18 amino acids. In nucleotides, the CDR3 is TGTGCCAGCAGCCCCAACCCGGGACTAGCGGCGGTAGCAGATACGCAGTATTTT. Translating it yields CASSPNPGLAAVADTQYF.

The chain carries TRBV5-5 and TRBJ2-1, with a possible D match to TRBD1 (5 bases). CDR1 is SGHKS, CDR2 YYEKEE, per germline (reference sequence). The CDR3 loop spans 14 amino acids. V dropped 6 bases and J dropped 9 bases, with 19 bases sitting between them. CDR3 region: CASTPIGQGSEQFF. The CDR3 region has the DNA TGTGCCAGCACGCCAATTGGGCAGGGCTCTGAGCAGTTCTTC. The variable domain in full, completed from reference TRBV5-5 and TRBJ2-1, reads DAGVTQSPTHLIKTRGQQVTLRCSPISGHKSVSWYQQVLGQGPQFIFQYYEKEERGRGNFPDRFSARQFPNYSSELNVNALLLGDSALYLCASTPIGQGSEQFFGPGTRLTVL.

This clone was seen only a few times. V and J are TRBV2 and TRBJ1-4; 7 nucleotides match TRBD1. This CDR3 spans 13 amino acids. The V gene's germline CDR1 is SNHLY and CDR2 FYNNEI. With V trimmed by 6 bases and J by 4 bases, 2 bases remained unmatched. In nucleotides, the CDR3 is TGTGCCAGCAGCCGGGACAGTAATGAAAAACTGTTTTTT. Its translation is CASSRDSNEKLFF.

The V and J genes are TRBV6-5 and TRBJ2-7, with 7 bases lining up with TRBD2. Per the germline V gene, CDR1 is MNHEY and CDR2 is SVGAGI. This CDR3 has 14 amino acids. V shed 4 bases, J shed 2 bases, and the junction held 5 bases outside the gene matches. CDR3 residues: CASSSLTSTYEQYF. The DNA for the CDR3 is TGTGCCAGCAGTTCCCTGACTAGCACCTACGAGCAGTACTTC.

This rearrangement joins TRBV29-1 to TRBJ1-1, with 8 bases matching TRBD1. The germline CDR1 and CDR2 sequences are SQVTM and ANQGSEA. The CDR3 consists of 12 residues. The V gene end was trimmed by 1 base and the J gene end by 11 bases; junction bases not matched to a gene: 6. CDR3 DNA: TGCAGCGTTGAAGCAGGGGGCCGGGTCGCTTTCTTT. This sequence encodes CSVEAGGRVAFF.

This clone was seen a few times. The chain recombines TRBV29-1 with TRBJ2-7; TRBD1 might be the D (5 bases). The CDR3 sequence is 12 residues long. Deletions cut 6 bases from V and 5 bases from J, with 14 bases between. The V gene's germline CDR1 is SQVTM and CDR2 ANQGSEA. The chain's CDR3 is CSVPWGGNEQYF. CDR3 DNA sequence: TGCAGCGTCCCCTGGGGCGGTAACGAGCAGTACTTC.

A remark on this clone: A read error may produce the germline difference seen at one junction end. The gene calls are TRBV29-1 and TRBJ2-3, with TRBD1 as a possible D gene (6 bases). The CDR3 extends over 12 amino acids. In germline, CDR1 is SQVTM, CDR2 ANQGSEA. The CDR3 DNA reads TGCAGATCCCGGGACAACACAGATAAGCAGTATTTT. Protein sequence: CRSRDNTDKQYF.

V is TRBV30 and J is TRBJ1-1, with 7 positions matching TRBD1. V lost 7 bases, J lost 8 bases, and 10 bases stayed unmatched. The CDR3 has 12 amino acids. CDR1 and CDR2 (germline): GTSNPN, SVGIG (reference sequence). CDR3 residues: CAYTPGTAEAFF. The CDR3 DNA sequence: TGTGCCTACACCCCGGGGACAGCCGAAGCTTTCTTT.

This clone turned up a few times. The J gene is TRBJ1-1, the V gene TRBV2; D is uncertain. The germline V and J ends were trimmed by 7 bases and 1 base, with 13 bases remaining between them. The CDR3 length is 14 residues. The germline CDR1 and CDR2 sequences are SNHLY and FYNNEI. DNA of the CDR3: TGTGCCAGCACCGCGGGCCTCGAGAACACTGAAGCTTTCTTT. Amino acid sequence: CASTAGLENTEAFF. The whole variable domain, filled in from reference TRBV2 and TRBJ1-1, reads EPEVTQTPSHQVTQMGQEVILRCVPISNHLYFYWYRQILGQKVEFLVSFYNNEISEKSEIFDDQFSVERPDGSNFTLKIRSTKLEDSAMYFCASTAGLENTEAFFGQGTRLTVV.

The J gene is TRBJ1-1, the V gene TRBV27; 7 bases match TRBD1. The CDR3 length is 13 residues. Germline trimming cut 6 bases from V and 3 bases from J; bases unmatched to any gene: 4. Germline assignment: CDR1 MNHEY and CDR2 SMNVEV (reference sequence). In nucleotides, the CDR3 is TGTGCCAGCAGGGACAGGACCTACACTGAAGCTTTCTTT. This translates into CASRDRTYTEAFF.

This clone occurred a few times. V and J are TRBV5-1 and TRBJ2-7, with 9 bases identical to TRBD2. This CDR3 is built from 15 residues. V shed 7 bases and J 0 bases; nucleotides not matched to a gene: 8. Germline CDR1 and CDR2: SGHRS and YFSETQ. CDR3 sequence (DNA): TGCGCCAGCTGGGATAGCGGGAGTGGCTCCTACGAGCAGTACTTC. Translation: CASWDSGSGSYEQYF.

This clone was detected only a few times. The rearrangement uses TRBV6-5 and TRBJ2-7, with TRBD1 matching 8 bases. This CDR3 has 13 residues. CDR1 and CDR2 from the germline V gene are MNHEY and SVGAGI. Trimming removed 6 bases from V and 3 bases from J; junction bases left unmatched: 4. The CDR3 bases are TGTGCCAGCAGCCAACAGGGGGGCTACGAGCAGTACTTC. Residues: CASSQQGGYEQYF.

The chain carries TRBV6-5 and TRBJ2-7; TRBD1 aligns across 10 bases. Germline V lookup: CDR1 MNHEY, CDR2 SVGAGI. V lost 6 bases, J lost 3 bases, and 5 bases stayed unmatched. This CDR3 spans 14 amino acids. This CDR3 is CASSRDRGGYEQYF. The CDR3 DNA sequence: TGTGCCAGCAGCCGGGACAGGGGAGGCTACGAGCAGTACTTC.

This clone was counted only a few times. As DNA, the CDR3 is TGTGCCAGCAGCGAGAGGACTAGCGCACATGTGGAGACCCAGTACTTC. This encodes CASSERTSAHVETQYF. V and J are TRBV2 and TRBJ2-5; 9 bases are a match to TRBD2. With V trimmed by 6 bases and J by 5 bases, 13 bases remained unmatched. There are 16 residues in the CDR3. The V gene's germline CDR1 is SNHLY and CDR2 FYNNEI.

V is TRBV4-1 and J is TRBJ1-1, with D perhaps matching TRBD1 (5 bases). V was cut by 1 base and J by 0 bases, with 9 bases left in between. The CDR3 has 15 residues. CDR1 MGHRA and CDR2 YSYEKL come from the germline V gene. CDR3 loop: CASSQAGVLNTEAFF. The CDR3 DNA is TGCGCCAGCAGCCAAGCGGGGGTGTTGAACACTGAAGCTTTCTTT.

The chain has TRBV6-5 and TRBJ1-1; 8 bases align to TRBD1. CDR3 length: 15 residues. CDR1 and CDR2 (germline): MNHEY, SVGAGI. V lost 4 bases and J lost 4; bases outside the gene matches: 8. The CDR3 coding sequence is TGTGCCAGCAGTTCAGACAGGGGCGGTGGCACTGAAGCTTTCTTT. Its translation is CASSSDRGGGTEAFF.

The rearrangement joins TRBV7-3 to TRBJ2-6; 7 nucleotides line up with TRBD1. The CDR3 is 15 amino acids. Looked up from germline, CDR1 is SGHTA and CDR2 is FQGTGA. V lost 5 bases, J lost 1 base, and 2 bases stayed unmatched. The CDR3 spells CASSPDRSGANVLTF. The CDR3 bases are TGTGCCAGCAGCCCGGACAGGTCTGGGGCCAACGTCCTGACTTTC.

This chain links TRBV29-1 with TRBJ2-1; 7 bases fit TRBD2. The V and J ends lost 4 bases and 3 bases, in that order; junction bases with no gene match: 9. The CDR3 consists of 15 residues. The germline V gene has CDR1 SQVTM and CDR2 ANQGSEA. The CDR3 DNA reads TGCAGCGTTGTTGGGACGGCGGGAGTCTACAATGAGCAGTTCTTC. It translates to CSVVGTAGVYNEQFF.

V usage is TRBV10-3 and J usage is TRBJ2-1; TRBD2 agrees at 12 bases. The V and J ends lost 9 bases and 2 bases, in that order; junction bases with no gene match: 2. CDR1 and CDR2 (germline): ENHRY, SYGVKD. CDR3 length: 14 residues. The CDR3 sequence: CAMASGRAYNEQFF. DNA for the CDR3: TGTGCCATGGCTAGCGGGAGGGCCTACAATGAGCAGTTCTTC.